The entry below describes one T cell receptor beta chain. What it binds is not known. CDR1 and CDR2 (germline): SNHLY, FYNNEI. The CDR3 length is 14 residues. V was pared by 0 bases and J by 7 bases, with 12 bases between. The data are from a study of lymphopenia after photon versus proton radiotherapy. Study-level findings and limits: Under photons, naive T cells and diversity fell while effector/memory populations rose. Authors raise, but do not show, better survival with proton therapy. In patients who died, overall survival fell as post-nadir TCR diversity dropped more. After the lymphocyte nadir, photon-treated repertoires showed oligoclonal expansion, especially of CD8+ Temra cells.

Clones were read by immunoSEQ multiplex PCR, and TCRdb kept only the in-frame ones, dropping some. The sample has about 34,000 clones; under 90% are singletons. The gene calls are TRBV2 and TRBJ1-1; unclear D gene. This clonotype originated in a woman in her 70s with pancreatic cancer. The input for sequencing was peripheral blood, taken from a patient treated with proton-based radiotherapy. For the CDR3, the DNA is TGTGCCAGCAGTGAAGCGAGGAGGGAAGGTGAAGCTTTCTTT. It is translated as CASSEARREGEAFF. The full variable domain, completed using reference TRBV2 and TRBJ1-1, is EPEVTQTPSHQVTQMGQEVILRCVPISNHLYFYWYRQILGQKVEFLVSFYNNEISEKSEIFDDQFSVERPDGSNFTLKIRSTKLEDSAMYFCASSEARREGEAFFGQGTRLTVV.